These 13 T cell receptor beta chains share one sample of origin, sequenced in a study of shared clonotypes between healthy human individuals. Profiling relied on immunoSEQ multiplex PCR, and the TCRdb table lists in-frame clones only, not all of them. The sample holds 2 million to 3 million clones, roughly 93% seen once. Source material: naive CD4+ T cells from PBMCs. Subset defined: CD45RA+ positively selected. The receptors shown here come from a man younger than 30 in good health. Some clones in this sample may be carry-over from other donors' samples.

This sequence joins TRBV5-4 and TRBJ1-2, with D hard to call. Trimming pared 1 base from V and 5 bases from J, leaving 12 bases between. This CDR3 has 14 residues. Germline assignment: CDR1 SGHNT and CDR2 YYREEE (reference sequence). Here the CDR3 reads CASSLPAKEYGYTF. The DNA of the CDR3 is TGTGCCAGCAGCTTGCCCGCGAAAGAATATGGCTACACCTTC.

Note on this clone: Other nucleotide sequences in the sample specify the same CDR3. The chain's CDR3 is CASSLGSRAGEKLFF. For the CDR3, the DNA is TGTGCCAGCAGCTTAGGGAGCAGGGCTGGGGAAAAACTGTTTTTT. The genes are TRBV7-9 and TRBJ1-4, with D tentatively TRBD1 (5 bases). Trimming took off 1 base at V and 8 bases at J, with 14 bases between the two ends. Germline loops: CDR1 SEHNR, CDR2 FQNEAQ (reference sequence). The CDR3 spans 15 residues. The full variable domain, with the rest looked up from reference TRBV7-9 and TRBJ1-4, is DTGVSQNPRHKITKRGQNVTFRCDPISEHNRLYWYRQTLGQGPEFLTYFQNEAQLEKSRLLSDRFSAERPKGSFSTLEIQRTEQGDSAMYLCASSLGSRAGEKLFFGSGTQLSVL.

The chain employs TRBV6-5 and TRBJ1-5; D call uncertain. The CDR3 is 13 residues long. V lost 8 bases to trimming and J lost 6 bases, with 14 bases between them. CDR1 MNHEY and CDR2 SVGAGI come from the germline V gene. The DNA for the CDR3 is TGTGCCAGCTCGGGAGAGGGATCTCAGCCCCAGCATTTT. This translates into CASSGEGSQPQHF.

The chain links TRBV11-2 to TRBJ1-4; D possibly corresponds to TRBD1 (6 bases). Trimming left V 4 bases short and J 8 bases short, with 11 bases between. Germline CDR1 reads SGHAT; CDR2 reads FQNNGV. This CDR3 comprises 13 residues. In DNA, the CDR3 is TGTGCCAGCAGCTCGCGACAGGCCGAAAAACTGTTTTTT. It translates to CASSSRQAEKLFF.

In this sample, this clone turned up once. The chain is built from TRBV4-3 and TRBJ1-1; D is perhaps TRBD1 (5 bases). V was clipped by 0 bases and J by 7 bases, with 24 bases between them. Germline V gene lookup returns CDR1 LGHNA and CDR2 YSLEER. The CDR3 spans 18 residues. CDR3: CASSQDGDFERARNEAFF. The CDR3 DNA reads TGCGCCAGCAGCCAAGACGGGGACTTTGAGCGGGCCCGAAATGAAGCTTTCTTT.

Note on this clone: In the same sample, other DNA sequences code for this CDR3. The DNA for the CDR3 is TGTGCCAGCAGCCTCGGGACAGCGAACACTGAAGCTTTCTTT. This sequence encodes CASSLGTANTEAFF. The chain combines TRBV7-2 with TRBJ1-1, with 7 bases lining up with TRBD1. Germline CDR1 and CDR2: SGHTA and FQGNSA. V lost 5 bases to trimming and J lost 1 base; unmatched junction nucleotides: 4. This CDR3 contains 14 residues.

The gene calls are TRBV18 and TRBJ1-1; TRBD1 matches 10 bases. The germline V gene has CDR1 KGHSH and CDR2 LQKENI. The V segment lost 5 bases and the J segment 0 bases; nucleotides outside the gene matches: 6. The CDR3 runs to 16 residues. The CDR3 reads CASSAPGQGMNTEAFF. The CDR3 nucleotides are TGTGCCAGCTCAGCCCCGGGACAGGGGATGAACACTGAAGCTTTCTTT.

This chain connects TRBV19 to TRBJ1-1; 10 positions match TRBD1. This CDR3 has 15 amino acids. V shed 7 bases, J shed 4 bases, and the junction held 9 bases outside the gene matches. Germline values: CDR1 LNHDA, CDR2 SQIVND (reference sequence). Here the CDR3 reads CASTKPGQGITEAFF. The CDR3 DNA reads TGTGCCAGTACTAAACCGGGACAGGGGATCACTGAAGCTTTCTTT.

V gene TRBV7-9 combines with J gene TRBJ2-1; a possible D gene is TRBD1 (6 bases). This CDR3 contains 11 residues. V lost 8 bases and J lost 8, with 10 bases in between. CDR1 SEHNR and CDR2 FQNEAQ come from the germline V gene (reference sequence). The CDR3 loop is CASAGVYEQFF. CDR3 DNA sequence: TGTGCCAGCGCAGGGGTGTATGAGCAGTTCTTC. Complete variable domain (other parts from reference TRBV7-9 and TRBJ2-1): DTGVSQNPRHKITKRGQNVTFRCDPISEHNRLYWYRQTLGQGPEFLTYFQNEAQLEKSRLLSDRFSAERPKGSFSTLEIQRTEQGDSAMYLCASAGVYEQFFGPGTRLTVL.

The chain couples TRBV7-8 to TRBJ1-4; D is ambiguous. V was shortened by 10 bases and J by 5 bases, with 14 bases between the two germline ends. The V gene's germline CDR1 is SGHVS and CDR2 FQNEAQ. The CDR3 runs 13 residues. CDR3 nucleotides: TGTGCCACCCGGGGTCACCTGAATGAAAAACTGTTTTTT. Its protein is CATRGHLNEKLFF.

A single count supports this clone. The sample has other DNA sequences that encode this CDR3 too. The J gene is TRBJ2-5, the V gene TRBV18; D ambiguous. Germline V lookup: CDR1 KGHSH, CDR2 LQKENI. V lost 3 bases and J lost 5, with 13 bases in between. The CDR3 extends over 14 amino acids. This chain's CDR3 is CASSPGFGQETQYF. The CDR3 region has the DNA TGTGCCAGCTCACCTGGGTTTGGGCAGGAGACCCAGTACTTC.

Regarding this clone: Additional DNA sequences in this sample encode the identical CDR3. For the CDR3, the DNA is TGTGCCAGCAGCTTGGGGGTCCAAGAGACCCAGTACTTC. Translated, it gives CASSLGVQETQYF. V and J are TRBV11-2 and TRBJ2-5; D tentatively reads TRBD1 or TRBD2 (5 bases each). CDR1 and CDR2 from the germline V gene are SGHAT and FQNNGV. The CDR3 has 13 amino acids. V lost 3 bases to trimming and J lost 1 base, with 6 bases between them.

The rearrangement joins TRBV5-6 to TRBJ2-3; no clear D. CDR3 size: 14 residues. Germline V lookup: CDR1 SGHDT, CDR2 YYEEEE. Trimming pared 1 base from V and 2 bases from J, leaving 8 bases between. CDR3 amino acids: CASSLNAHTDTQYF. CDR3 coding DNA: TGTGCCAGCAGCTTGAATGCGCACACAGATACGCAGTATTTT.